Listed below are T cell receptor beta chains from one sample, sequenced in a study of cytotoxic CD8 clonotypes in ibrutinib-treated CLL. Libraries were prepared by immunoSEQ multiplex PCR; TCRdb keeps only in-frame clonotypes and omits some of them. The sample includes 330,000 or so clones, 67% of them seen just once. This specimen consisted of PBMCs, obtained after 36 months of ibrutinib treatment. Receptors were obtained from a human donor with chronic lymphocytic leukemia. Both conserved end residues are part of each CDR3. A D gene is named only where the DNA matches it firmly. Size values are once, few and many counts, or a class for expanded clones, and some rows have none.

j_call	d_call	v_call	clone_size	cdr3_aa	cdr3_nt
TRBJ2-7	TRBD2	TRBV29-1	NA	CSAGRVGSYEQYF	TGCAGCGCAGGGAGGGTAGGATCCTACGAGCAGTACTTC
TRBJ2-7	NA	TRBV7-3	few	CASSQRGGPYEQYF	TGTGCCAGCAGCCAGAGGGGAGGACCCTACGAGCAGTACTTC
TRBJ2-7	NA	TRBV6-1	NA	CASSETWNPAYEQYF	TGTGCCAGCAGCGAAACTTGGAATCCCGCCTACGAGCAGTACTTC
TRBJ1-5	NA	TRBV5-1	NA	CASSLVPNQPQHF	TGCGCCAGCAGCTTGGTTCCGAATCAGCCCCAGCATTTT
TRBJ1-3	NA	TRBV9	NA	CASKEGSSGNTIYF	TGTGCCAGCAAGGAGGGGAGCTCTGGAAACACCATATATTTT
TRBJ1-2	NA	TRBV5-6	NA	CASSGGAILVRYTF	TGTGCCAGCAGCGGAGGGGCCATTCTGGTTAGATACACCTTC
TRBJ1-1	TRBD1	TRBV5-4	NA	CASSLVGGIYRGLSNTEAFF	TGTGCCAGCAGCTTGGTAGGGGGAATATACAGGGGTCTATCGAACACTGAAGCTTTCTTT
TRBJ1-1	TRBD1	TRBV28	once	CASSFGDRQGAEAFF	TGTGCCAGCAGTTTCGGGGACCGACAGGGAGCTGAAGCTTTCTTT
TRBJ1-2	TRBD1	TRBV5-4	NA	CASSVDRVRGYTF	TGTGCCAGCAGCGTAGACAGGGTCAGGGGCTACACCTTC
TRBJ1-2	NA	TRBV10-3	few	CAISDQGYYGYTF	TGTGCCATCAGTGACCAGGGATACTATGGCTACACCTTC
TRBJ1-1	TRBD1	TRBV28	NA	CATTVTGLGTEAFF	TGTGCCACCACAGTGACAGGGCTAGGAACTGAAGCTTTCTTT
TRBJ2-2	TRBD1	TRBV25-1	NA	CASSNQGANTGELFF	TGTGCCAGCAGTAACCAGGGGGCGAACACCGGGGAGCTGTTTTTT
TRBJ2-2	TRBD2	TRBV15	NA	CATSRDALAGAYTGELFF	TGTGCCACCAGCAGAGATGCGCTAGCGGGAGCGTACACCGGGGAGCTGTTTTTT
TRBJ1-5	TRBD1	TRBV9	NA	CASSKTGVNQPQHF	TGTGCCAGCAGCAAGACAGGGGTGAATCAGCCCCAGCATTTT
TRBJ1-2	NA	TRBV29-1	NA	CSVGFRDLNYGYTF	TGCAGCGTTGGGTTTCGTGATCTTAACTATGGCTACACCTTC
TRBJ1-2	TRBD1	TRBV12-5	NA	CASSDRAGYGYTF	TGTGCTAGTAGCGACAGGGCCGGCTATGGCTACACCTTC
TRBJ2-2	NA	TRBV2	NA	CASSPGGFGELFF	TGTGCCAGCAGTCCCGGTGGGTTCGGGGAGCTGTTTTTT
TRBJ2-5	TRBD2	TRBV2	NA	CASKGGGALETQYF	TGTGCCAGCAAAGGCGGGGGGGCCTTAGAGACCCAGTACTTC
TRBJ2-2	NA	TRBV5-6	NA	CASSLVRAGDTGELFF	TGTGCCAGCAGCTTGGTACGGGCCGGGGACACCGGGGAGCTGTTTTTT
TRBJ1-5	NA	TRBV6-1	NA	CASSRWENSNQPQHF	TGTGCCAGCTCACGATGGGAAAATAGCAATCAGCCCCAGCATTTT
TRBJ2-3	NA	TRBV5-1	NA	CASSHSTDTQYF	TGCGCCAGCAGCCACTCTACAGATACGCAGTATTTT
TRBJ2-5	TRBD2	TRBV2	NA	CASSGRLAGGETQYF	TGTGCCAGCAGTGGTCGACTAGCGGGCGGGGAGACCCAGTACTTC
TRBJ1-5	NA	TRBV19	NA	CASRGWTENQPQHF	TGTGCCAGTAGGGGATGGACAGAAAATCAGCCCCAGCATTTT
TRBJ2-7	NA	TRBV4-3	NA	CASSQARRPSLQQYF	TGCGCCAGCAGCCAAGCCCGGCGGCCTAGTCTACAGCAGTACTTC